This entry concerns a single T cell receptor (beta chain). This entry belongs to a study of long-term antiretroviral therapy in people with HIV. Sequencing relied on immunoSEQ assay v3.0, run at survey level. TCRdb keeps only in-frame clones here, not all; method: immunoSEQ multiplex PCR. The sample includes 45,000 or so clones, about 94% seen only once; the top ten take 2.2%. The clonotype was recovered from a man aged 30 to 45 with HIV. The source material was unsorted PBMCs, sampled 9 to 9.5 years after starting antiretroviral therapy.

The CDR3 is CASRPTGGSNSPLHF. The CDR3 region has the DNA TGTGCCAGCAGACCCACAGGGGGATCGAATTCACCCCTCCACTTT. This chain joins TRBV6-5 and TRBJ1-6; 8 bases map to TRBD1. Germline loops: CDR1 MNHEY, CDR2 SVGAGI. V lost 6 bases, J lost 7 bases, and 8 bases stayed unmatched. This CDR3 region has 15 residues.